Listed below are T cell receptor beta chains from one sample, sequenced in a study of CD8 T cells in ankylosing spondylitis. TCRdb ran MiXCR on the 5' RACE reads and lists one entry per CDR3 protein. The top ten hold roughly 0.8% of the sample, which has hundreds of thousands of distinct CDR3 sequences, roughly 25% seen once. Sequencing was carried out using blood, either unsorted or a sorted T cell fraction (not recorded which). The receptors stem from a male donor with ankylosing spondylitis. Both conserved end residues are part of each CDR3. The D gene is left open where the match is weak. Clone size appears in some rows only: once, few, many, or a class for an expanded clone.

clone_size: few; d_call: TRBD1; v_call: TRBV4-2; j_call: TRBJ1-4; cdr3_nt: TGTGCCAGCAGCCTCCGGACAGGAATATGGGAAAAACTGTTTTTT; cdr3_aa: CASSLRTGIWEKLFF
clone_size: NA; d_call: NA; v_call: TRBV7-8; j_call: TRBJ2-3; cdr3_nt: TGTGCCAGCAGCTTACGGGGAGAGGCAGATACGCAGTATTTT; cdr3_aa: CASSLRGEADTQYF
clone_size: NA; d_call: NA; v_call: TRBV7-2; j_call: TRBJ2-1; cdr3_nt: TGTGCCAGCAGCTTATATCAGGAGCTAAATGAGCAGTTCTTC; cdr3_aa: CASSLYQELNEQFF
clone_size: NA; d_call: TRBD2; v_call: TRBV4-2; j_call: TRBJ2-1; cdr3_nt: TGTGCCAGCAGCCAGGCTAGCGGGAGCTCCTACAATGAGCAGTTCTTC; cdr3_aa: CASSQASGSSYNEQFF
clone_size: NA; d_call: TRBD2; v_call: TRBV5-1; j_call: TRBJ2-1; cdr3_nt: TGCGCCAGCAGCCCCCCTCTAGCGGGAGAGGTCAACGAGCAGTTCTTC; cdr3_aa: CASSPPLAGEVNEQFF
clone_size: NA; d_call: TRBD1; v_call: TRBV10-2; j_call: TRBJ1-1; cdr3_nt: TGCGCCAGCAGTGCCCGGACAGGGGATCGCGCTGAAGCTTTCTTT; cdr3_aa: CASSARTGDRAEAFF
clone_size: NA; d_call: NA; v_call: TRBV11-3; j_call: TRBJ2-1; cdr3_nt: TGTGCCAGCAGCCCCAACCGGGGCGGGAATACGAATGAGCAGTTCTTC; cdr3_aa: CASSPNRGGNTNEQFF
clone_size: NA; d_call: NA; v_call: TRBV24-1; j_call: TRBJ2-3; cdr3_nt: TGTGCCACCAGTGACCTAAACAGGGAGGGGAATACGCAGTATTTT; cdr3_aa: CATSDLNREGNTQYF
clone_size: few; d_call: NA; v_call: TRBV12-3/TRBV12-4; j_call: TRBJ2-1; cdr3_nt: TGTGCCAGCAGTTTGTGGGGGAGTGGCAATGAGCAGTTCTTC; cdr3_aa: CASSLWGSGNEQFF
clone_size: few; d_call: TRBD2; v_call: TRBV5-1; j_call: TRBJ2-2; cdr3_nt: TGCGCCAGCAGCTCCGGACCGACTAGCGGGAACACCGGGGAGCTGTTTTTT; cdr3_aa: CASSSGPTSGNTGELFF
clone_size: NA; d_call: NA; v_call: TRBV12-3/TRBV12-4; j_call: TRBJ2-2; cdr3_nt: TGTGCCAGCAGTGGGCGGAGGGTTAACACCGGGGAGCTGTTTTTT; cdr3_aa: CASSGRRVNTGELFF
clone_size: NA; d_call: TRBD1; v_call: TRBV6-1; j_call: TRBJ1-6; cdr3_nt: TGTGCCAGCAAGCCGGGACAGTATAATTCACCCCTCCACTTT; cdr3_aa: CASKPGQYNSPLHF
clone_size: NA; d_call: NA; v_call: TRBV4-1; j_call: TRBJ1-1; cdr3_nt: TGCGCCAGCAGCCAAACCCCGGGACGGGAGGGGACTGAAGCTTTCTTT; cdr3_aa: CASSQTPGREGTEAFF
clone_size: NA; d_call: NA; v_call: TRBV11-2; j_call: TRBJ1-1; cdr3_nt: TGTGCCAGCAGCTTATATCAGGGAGTCGTAGGTACCACTGAAGCTTTCTTT; cdr3_aa: CASSLYQGVVGTTEAFF
clone_size: NA; d_call: TRBD1; v_call: TRBV5-6; j_call: TRBJ1-2; cdr3_nt: TGTGCCAGCAGCCCACGACTGGACAGGGGCCATGGCTACACCTTC; cdr3_aa: CASSPRLDRGHGYTF
clone_size: few; d_call: NA; v_call: TRBV11-2; j_call: TRBJ1-1; cdr3_nt: TGTGCCAGCAGCCCCCCAACTCGGCGGGCTGAAGCTTTCTTT; cdr3_aa: CASSPPTRRAEAFF
clone_size: NA; d_call: NA; v_call: TRBV5-1; j_call: TRBJ2-1; cdr3_nt: TGCGCCAGCAGCTTGGCCGGTTCAATCCTCAATGAGCAGTTCTTC; cdr3_aa: CASSLAGSILNEQFF
clone_size: NA; d_call: NA; v_call: TRBV5-1; j_call: TRBJ2-3; cdr3_nt: TGCGCCAGCAGCTGGGGGGACCGCACAGATACGCAGTATTTT; cdr3_aa: CASSWGDRTDTQYF
clone_size: many; d_call: TRBD1; v_call: TRBV12-3/TRBV12-4; j_call: TRBJ1-5; cdr3_nt: TGTGCCAGCAGCCGACAGGGGCAGCCCCAGCATTTT; cdr3_aa: CASSRQGQPQHF
clone_size: NA; d_call: NA; v_call: TRBV5-1; j_call: TRBJ1-1; cdr3_nt: TGCGCCAGCAGCTTGACAGGGCCCCAAAGCACTGAAGCTTTCTTT; cdr3_aa: CASSLTGPQSTEAFF
clone_size: NA; d_call: TRBD1; v_call: TRBV2; j_call: TRBJ2-5; cdr3_nt: TGTGCCAGCAGTGAAGTTACAGGGGGCCAAGAGACCCAGTACTTC; cdr3_aa: CASSEVTGGQETQYF
clone_size: few; d_call: NA; v_call: TRBV11-2; j_call: TRBJ2-7; cdr3_nt: TGTGCCAGCAGCTTAGACCCCAGGGCCCCTTCCTACGAGCAGTACTTC; cdr3_aa: CASSLDPRAPSYEQYF
clone_size: NA; d_call: TRBD1; v_call: TRBV20-1; j_call: TRBJ1-2; cdr3_nt: TGCAGTGCTCCACCGACAGGGGTTAACTATGGCTACACCTTC; cdr3_aa: CSAPPTGVNYGYTF
clone_size: NA; d_call: NA; v_call: TRBV5-1; j_call: TRBJ1-2; cdr3_nt: TGCGCCAGCAGTCCTCGAGGACAGCACACCTTTAACTATGGCTACACCTTC; cdr3_aa: CASSPRGQHTFNYGYTF
clone_size: NA; d_call: NA; v_call: TRBV4-1; j_call: TRBJ2-1; cdr3_nt: TGCGCCAGCAGCCAGCTCGGAGGGCAGTTCTTC; cdr3_aa: CASSQLGGQFF
clone_size: few; d_call: NA; v_call: TRBV24-1; j_call: TRBJ2-5; cdr3_nt: TGTGCCACCAGTGCCCGGATCCAAGAGACCCAGTACTTC; cdr3_aa: CATSARIQETQYF
clone_size: few; d_call: NA; v_call: TRBV12-3/TRBV12-4; j_call: TRBJ2-2; cdr3_nt: TGTGCCAGCAGCCCTGACCGGCCCCCCGGGGAGCTGTTTTTT; cdr3_aa: CASSPDRPPGELFF
clone_size: NA; d_call: NA; v_call: TRBV30; j_call: TRBJ2-2; cdr3_nt: TGTGCCTGGAGTACCACAGACACCGGGGAGCTGTTTTTT; cdr3_aa: CAWSTTDTGELFF
clone_size: NA; d_call: TRBD1; v_call: TRBV18; j_call: TRBJ1-1; cdr3_nt: TGTGCCAGCTCACCAGGACAGGTGGGCACTGAAGCTTTCTTT; cdr3_aa: CASSPGQVGTEAFF
clone_size: many; d_call: NA; v_call: TRBV7-8; j_call: TRBJ1-5; cdr3_nt: TGTGCCAGCAGCTTAGTGACAGGTTACAATCAGCCCCAGCATTTT; cdr3_aa: CASSLVTGYNQPQHF
clone_size: NA; d_call: NA; v_call: TRBV5-6; j_call: TRBJ2-3; cdr3_nt: TGTGCCAGCAGCACCTACAGGGCAGATACGCAGTATTTT; cdr3_aa: CASSTYRADTQYF
clone_size: NA; d_call: NA; v_call: TRBV28; j_call: TRBJ2-7; cdr3_nt: TGTGCCAGCAGTTTAATCCCTTACAACGAGCAGTACTTC; cdr3_aa: CASSLIPYNEQYF
clone_size: NA; d_call: NA; v_call: TRBV12-3/TRBV12-4; j_call: TRBJ2-1; cdr3_nt: TGTGCCAGCAGTTTAGCAGGTAGCGTGAACCCCCTTGGTGAGCAGTTCTTC; cdr3_aa: CASSLAGSVNPLGEQFF
clone_size: once; d_call: NA; v_call: TRBV30; j_call: TRBJ1-2; cdr3_nt: TGTGCCTGGTACCGGGGTCCCTATGGCTACACCTTC; cdr3_aa: CAWYRGPYGYTF
clone_size: NA; d_call: NA; v_call: TRBV18; j_call: TRBJ1-1; cdr3_nt: TGTGCCAGCTCGACCTCCAGGGGTGGAACTGAAGCTTTCTTT; cdr3_aa: CASSTSRGGTEAFF
clone_size: NA; d_call: NA; v_call: TRBV6-1; j_call: TRBJ2-1; cdr3_nt: TGTGCCAGCGAGGGGACTCTGTCCTCCAATGAGCAGTTCTTC; cdr3_aa: CASEGTLSSNEQFF
clone_size: NA; d_call: NA; v_call: TRBV2; j_call: TRBJ2-3; cdr3_nt: TGTGCCAGCAGTGGGAACGTAGGGGACACAGATACGCAGTATTTT; cdr3_aa: CASSGNVGDTDTQYF
clone_size: NA; d_call: NA; v_call: TRBV11-3; j_call: TRBJ2-3; cdr3_nt: TGTGCCAGCAACCTCCGAAGCGGAAGCGATACGCAGTATTTT; cdr3_aa: CASNLRSGSDTQYF
clone_size: many; d_call: NA; v_call: TRBV12-3/TRBV12-4; j_call: TRBJ2-1; cdr3_nt: TGTGCCAGCAGTTTGGCTCAGAACAATGAGCAGTTCTTC; cdr3_aa: CASSLAQNNEQFF
clone_size: few; d_call: TRBD2; v_call: TRBV7-2; j_call: TRBJ2-1; cdr3_nt: TGTGCCAGCAGCTCAGCGGGAGTGGGCAATGAGCAGTTCTTC; cdr3_aa: CASSSAGVGNEQFF
clone_size: NA; d_call: TRBD2; v_call: TRBV12-3/TRBV12-4; j_call: TRBJ2-1; cdr3_nt: TGTGCCAGCAGTTTATTTTATTCGCTAGCGGGGGAGCCGAATGAGCAGTTCTTC; cdr3_aa: CASSLFYSLAGEPNEQFF
clone_size: few; d_call: TRBD2; v_call: TRBV2; j_call: TRBJ2-7; cdr3_nt: TGTGCCAGCAGTGACCCGACTAGCGCACCCTACGAGCAGTACTTC; cdr3_aa: CASSDPTSAPYEQYF
clone_size: few; d_call: NA; v_call: TRBV6-2/TRBV6-3; j_call: TRBJ2-2; cdr3_nt: TGTGCCAGCAGCTACCCAGACTACACCGGGGAGCTGTTTTTT; cdr3_aa: CASSYPDYTGELFF
clone_size: many; d_call: TRBD1; v_call: TRBV24-1; j_call: TRBJ2-2; cdr3_nt: TGTGCCACCAGTGACCCCGACAGGGACACCGGGGAGCTGTTTTTT; cdr3_aa: CATSDPDRDTGELFF
clone_size: few; d_call: TRBD1; v_call: TRBV29-1; j_call: TRBJ2-5; cdr3_nt: TGCAGCGTGGATCGACAGGGGCAAGAGACCCAGTACTTC; cdr3_aa: CSVDRQGQETQYF
clone_size: few; d_call: TRBD2; v_call: TRBV10-3; j_call: TRBJ2-1; cdr3_nt: TGTGCCATCAGTGGACTAGCGGGAGGTTTGAACAATGAGCAGTTCTTC; cdr3_aa: CAISGLAGGLNNEQFF
clone_size: NA; d_call: NA; v_call: TRBV5-1; j_call: TRBJ2-5; cdr3_nt: TGCGCCAGCAGCTTTACCAACAGTCAAGAGACCCAGTACTTC; cdr3_aa: CASSFTNSQETQYF
clone_size: many; d_call: NA; v_call: TRBV29-1; j_call: TRBJ2-3; cdr3_nt: TGCAGCGTTGAAGTAGACTACTTCACAGATACGCAGTATTTT; cdr3_aa: CSVEVDYFTDTQYF
clone_size: NA; d_call: NA; v_call: TRBV12-3/TRBV12-4; j_call: TRBJ1-2; cdr3_nt: TGTGCCAGCAGTTTAGCGCTGAGAACGGTCAATGGCTACACCTTC; cdr3_aa: CASSLALRTVNGYTF
clone_size: NA; d_call: TRBD1; v_call: TRBV6-1; j_call: TRBJ1-6; cdr3_nt: TGTGCCAGCAGTGTAAGACAGGGGGCCTCACCCCTCCACTTT; cdr3_aa: CASSVRQGASPLHF